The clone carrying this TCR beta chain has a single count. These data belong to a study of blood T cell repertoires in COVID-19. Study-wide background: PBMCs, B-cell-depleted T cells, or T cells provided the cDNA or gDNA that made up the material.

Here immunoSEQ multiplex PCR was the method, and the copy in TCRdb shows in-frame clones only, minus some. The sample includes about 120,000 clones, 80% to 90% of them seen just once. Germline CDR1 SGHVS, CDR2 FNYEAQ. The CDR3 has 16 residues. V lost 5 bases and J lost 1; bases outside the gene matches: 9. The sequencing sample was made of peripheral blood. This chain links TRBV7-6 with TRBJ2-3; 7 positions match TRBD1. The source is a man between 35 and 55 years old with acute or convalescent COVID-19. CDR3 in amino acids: CASSRPAGTGTDTQYF. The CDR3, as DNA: TGTGCCAGCAGCCGACCGGCCGGGACAGGCACAGATACGCAGTATTTT.